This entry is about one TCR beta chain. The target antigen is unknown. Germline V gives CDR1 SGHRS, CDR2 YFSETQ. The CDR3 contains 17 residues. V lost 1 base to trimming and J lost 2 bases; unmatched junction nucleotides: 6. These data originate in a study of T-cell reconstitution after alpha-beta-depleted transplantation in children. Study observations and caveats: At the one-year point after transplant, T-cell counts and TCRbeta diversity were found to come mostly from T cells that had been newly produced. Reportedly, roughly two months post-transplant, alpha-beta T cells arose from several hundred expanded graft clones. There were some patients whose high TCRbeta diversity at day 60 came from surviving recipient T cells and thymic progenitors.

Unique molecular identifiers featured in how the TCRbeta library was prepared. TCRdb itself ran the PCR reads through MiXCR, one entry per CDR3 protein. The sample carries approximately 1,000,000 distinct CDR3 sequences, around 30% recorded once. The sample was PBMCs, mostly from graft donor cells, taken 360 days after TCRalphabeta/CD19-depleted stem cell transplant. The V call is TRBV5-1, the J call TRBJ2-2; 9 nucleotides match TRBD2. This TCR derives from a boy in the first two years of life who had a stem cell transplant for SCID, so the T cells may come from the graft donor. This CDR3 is CASSLLLAGTNTGELFF. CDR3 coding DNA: TGCGCCAGCAGCTTGTTACTAGCGGGTACTAACACCGGGGAGCTGTTTTTT.